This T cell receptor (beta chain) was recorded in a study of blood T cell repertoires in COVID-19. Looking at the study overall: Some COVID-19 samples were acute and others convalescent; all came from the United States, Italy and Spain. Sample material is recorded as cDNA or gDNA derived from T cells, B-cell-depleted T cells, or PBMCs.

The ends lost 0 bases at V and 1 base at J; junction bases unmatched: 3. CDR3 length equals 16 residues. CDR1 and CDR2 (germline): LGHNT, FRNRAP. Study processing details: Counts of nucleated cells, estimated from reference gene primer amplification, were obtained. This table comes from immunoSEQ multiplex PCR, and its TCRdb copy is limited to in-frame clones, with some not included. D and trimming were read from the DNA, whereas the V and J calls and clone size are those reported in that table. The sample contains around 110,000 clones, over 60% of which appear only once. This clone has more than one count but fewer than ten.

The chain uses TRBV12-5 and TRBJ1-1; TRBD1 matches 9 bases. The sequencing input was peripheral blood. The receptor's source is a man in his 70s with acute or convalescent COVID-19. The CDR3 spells CASGLVRGQGNTEAFF. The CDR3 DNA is TGTGCTAGTGGTTTGGTACGGGGACAGGGGAACACTGAAGCTTTCTTT.